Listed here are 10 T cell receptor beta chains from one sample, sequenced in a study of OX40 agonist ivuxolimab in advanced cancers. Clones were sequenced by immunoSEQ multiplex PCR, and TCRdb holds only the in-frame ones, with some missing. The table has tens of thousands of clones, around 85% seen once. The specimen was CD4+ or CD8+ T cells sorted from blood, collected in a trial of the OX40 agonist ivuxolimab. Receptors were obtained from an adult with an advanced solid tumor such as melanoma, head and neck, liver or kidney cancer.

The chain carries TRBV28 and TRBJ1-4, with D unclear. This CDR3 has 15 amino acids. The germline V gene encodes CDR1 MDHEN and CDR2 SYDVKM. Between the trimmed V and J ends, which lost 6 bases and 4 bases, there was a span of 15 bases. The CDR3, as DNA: TGTGCCAGCAGACGAGGACCCGCCTATAATGAAAAACTGTTTTTT. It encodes CASRRGPAYNEKLFF.

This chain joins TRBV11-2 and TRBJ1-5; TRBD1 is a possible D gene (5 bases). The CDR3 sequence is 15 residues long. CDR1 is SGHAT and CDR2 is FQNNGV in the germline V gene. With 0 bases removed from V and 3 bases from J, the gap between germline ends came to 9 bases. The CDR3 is CASSLDTGFNQPQHF. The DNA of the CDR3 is TGTGCCAGCAGCTTAGATACAGGTTTCAATCAGCCCCAGCATTTT.

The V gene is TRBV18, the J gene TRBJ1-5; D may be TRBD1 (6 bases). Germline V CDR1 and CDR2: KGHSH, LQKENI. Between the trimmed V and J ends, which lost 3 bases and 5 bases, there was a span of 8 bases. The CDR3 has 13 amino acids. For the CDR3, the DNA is TGTGCCAGCTCACCTTGGACAGATCAGCCCCAGCATTTT. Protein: CASSPWTDQPQHF. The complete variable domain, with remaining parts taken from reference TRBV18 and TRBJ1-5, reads NAGVMQNPRHLVRRRGQEARLRCSPMKGHSHVYWYRQLPEEGLKFMVYLQKENIIDESGMPKERFSAEFPKEGPSILRIQQVVRGDSAAYFCASSPWTDQPQHFGDGTRLSIL.

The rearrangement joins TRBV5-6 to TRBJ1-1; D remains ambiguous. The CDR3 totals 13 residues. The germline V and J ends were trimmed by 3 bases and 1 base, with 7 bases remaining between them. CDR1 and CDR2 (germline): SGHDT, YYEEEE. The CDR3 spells CASSSNPNTEAFF. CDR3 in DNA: TGTGCCAGCAGCTCGAACCCGAACACTGAAGCTTTCTTT. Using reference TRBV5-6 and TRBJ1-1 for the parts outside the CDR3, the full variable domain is DAGVTQSPTHLIKTRGQQVTLRCSPKSGHDTVSWYQQALGQGPQFIFQYYEEEERQRGNFPDRFSGHQFPNYSSELNVNALLLGDSALYLCASSSNPNTEAFFGQGTRLTVV.

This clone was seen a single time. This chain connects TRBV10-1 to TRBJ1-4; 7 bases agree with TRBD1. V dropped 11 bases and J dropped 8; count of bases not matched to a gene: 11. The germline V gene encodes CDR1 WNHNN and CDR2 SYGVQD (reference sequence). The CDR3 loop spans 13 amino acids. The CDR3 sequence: CAETTGPLEKLFF. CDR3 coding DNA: TGCGCCGAAACGACAGGGCCATTGGAAAAACTGTTTTTT.

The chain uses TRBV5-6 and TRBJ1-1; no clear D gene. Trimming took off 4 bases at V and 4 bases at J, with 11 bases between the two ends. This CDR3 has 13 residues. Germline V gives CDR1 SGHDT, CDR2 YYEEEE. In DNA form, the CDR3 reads TGTGCCAGCAGCCGTGGATCGAGCACTGAAGCTTTCTTT. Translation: CASSRGSSTEAFF.

The CDR3: CASSVRGDSPLHF. For the CDR3, the DNA is TGCGCCAGCAGTGTGAGGGGGGATTCACCCCTCCACTTT. The V gene is TRBV10-2, the J gene TRBJ1-6; possibly TRBD1 for D (6 bases). The V end was cut by 4 bases, the J end by 8 bases, with 9 bases between. CDR1 is WSHSY, CDR2 SAAADI, per germline. The CDR3 covers 13 residues.

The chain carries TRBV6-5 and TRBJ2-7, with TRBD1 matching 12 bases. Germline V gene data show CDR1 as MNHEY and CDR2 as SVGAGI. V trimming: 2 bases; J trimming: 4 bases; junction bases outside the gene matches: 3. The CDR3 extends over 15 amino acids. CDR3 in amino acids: CASSYGDRGLYEQYF. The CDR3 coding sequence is TGTGCCAGCAGTTACGGGGACAGGGGGCTGTACGAGCAGTACTTC.

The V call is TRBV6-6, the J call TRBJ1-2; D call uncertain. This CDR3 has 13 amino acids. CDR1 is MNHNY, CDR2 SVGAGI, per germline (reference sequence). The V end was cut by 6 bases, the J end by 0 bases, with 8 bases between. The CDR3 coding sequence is TGTGCCAGCAGCCCCGGACCTAACTATGGCTACACCTTC. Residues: CASSPGPNYGYTF.

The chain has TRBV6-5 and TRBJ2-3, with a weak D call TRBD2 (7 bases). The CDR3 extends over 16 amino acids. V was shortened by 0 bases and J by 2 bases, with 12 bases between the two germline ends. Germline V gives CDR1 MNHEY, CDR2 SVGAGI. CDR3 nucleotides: TGTGCCAGCAGTTACTCCACGGGGGGCGTCACAGATACGCAGTATTTT. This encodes CASSYSTGGVTDTQYF.